These T cell receptor beta chains were read from a single sample in a study of T-cell memory formation after mild COVID-19. One entry per CDR3 protein results from TCRdb running MiXCR on the 5' RACE reads. The table shows just under 550,000 distinct CDR3 sequences, with 20% occurring only once. Sequencing was carried out using PBMCs or a T cell subset sorted from them (not recorded which). The receptors derive from an adult woman who had mild COVID-19 (a few samples of this study predate the infection). Cell type and time point are not known. CDR3s include the opening cysteine and the closing phenylalanine or tryptophan. Each record gives: D gene, J gene, V gene, clone size, CDR3 DNA, CDR3 protein. A D gene is named only where the DNA matches it firmly. Clone size is stated in some rows and not others, as once, few, many or a class when expanded.

>TRBD1|TRBJ2-7|TRBV6-5|few
TGTGCCAGCAGTTACGAGGGACAGTCGAACGACGAGCAGTACTTC
CASSYEGQSNDEQYF
>-|TRBJ2-2|TRBV10-3|-
TGTGCCATCAGGGACTCTCACAACACCGGGGAGCTGTTTTTT
CAIRDSHNTGELFF
>TRBD2|TRBJ2-5|TRBV7-9|-
TGTGCCAGCACCCAAGCGGGGTCCCTAGGGGTGAAGACCCAGTACTTC
CASTQAGSLGVKTQYF
>-|TRBJ2-7|TRBV5-6|-
TGTGCCAGCAGCCCCCTAAGGTCGACCGGCTCCTACGAGCAGTACTTC
CASSPLRSTGSYEQYF
>-|TRBJ2-5|TRBV4-2|-
TGTGCCAGCAGCCAAGCAGGGCTCCAAGAGACCCAGTACTTC
CASSQAGLQETQYF
>-|TRBJ2-1|TRBV7-3|few
TGTGCCAGCAGCTTATTAGACAGGACCAATGAGCAGTTCTTC
CASSLLDRTNEQFF
>-|TRBJ2-5|TRBV20-1|-
TGCAGTGCCCTCCGAACGGAGACCCAGTACTTC
CSALRTETQYF
>-|TRBJ1-1|TRBV25-1|-
TGTGCCAGCAGTGTGTCCCCAGGGGTCCCTGAAGCTTTCTTT
CASSVSPGVPEAFF
>-|TRBJ2-3|TRBV24-1|-
TGTGCCACCAGTGGAGCTGGAAAAGTAACGCAGTATTTT
CATSGAGKVTQYF
>-|TRBJ1-3|TRBV14|-
TGTGCCAGCAGCCGTTACTCTGGAAACACCATATATTTT
CASSRYSGNTIYF
>-|TRBJ2-6|TRBV4-2|-
TGTGCCAGCAGCCGGGGGTCAGTTTCCGGCTCTGGGGCCAACGTCCTGACTTTC
CASSRGSVSGSGANVLTF
>-|TRBJ2-7|TRBV5-1|few
TGCGCCAGCAGCCCGAGGGACCCAGCCTACGAGCAGTACTTC
CASSPRDPAYEQYF
>TRBD1|TRBJ1-5|TRBV5-4|-
TGTGCCAGCAGCGGAGGGGGCATGGGCAATCAGCCCCAGCATTTT
CASSGGGMGNQPQHF
>TRBD2|TRBJ2-1|TRBV11-3|-
TGTGCCAGCAGGTTTACTAGCGGGAGATCCTACAATGAGCAGTTCTTC
CASRFTSGRSYNEQFF
>-|TRBJ2-1|TRBV7-2|few
TGTGCCAGCAGCTTACGCCTAGACCTCTCCTACAATGAGCAGTTCTTC
CASSLRLDLSYNEQFF
>TRBD2|TRBJ2-1|TRBV7-2|few
TGTGCCAGCCGGAGCAGGACTAGCGGGAGTCCGCAGTTCTTC
CASRSRTSGSPQFF
>TRBD2|TRBJ2-1|TRBV4-3|-
TGCGCCAGCAGCCAAGGACTAGCGGAAAGCTCCTACAATGAGCAGTTCTTC
CASSQGLAESSYNEQFF
>-|TRBJ1-5|TRBV6-5|-
TGTGCCACCAGGACACGCGAGCTGAATCAGCCCCAGCATTTT
CATRTRELNQPQHF
>TRBD1|TRBJ1-2|TRBV12-3/TRBV12-4|few
TGTGCCAGCGGGACAGGGGCGTTCTATGGCTACACCTTC
CASGTGAFYGYTF
>TRBD2|TRBJ2-1|TRBV9|-
TGTGCCAGCAGCGACTCGACTAGCGGCTCCTACAATGAGCAGTTCTTC
CASSDSTSGSYNEQFF
>TRBD1|TRBJ2-7|TRBV5-1|-
TGCGCCAGCAGCTACGGGACAGGGGGCAAGGAGCAGTACTTC
CASSYGTGGKEQYF
>TRBD2|TRBJ2-3|TRBV11-2|many
TGTGCCAGCAGCTCGATCCAGGGACTAGCAGATACGCAGTATTTT
CASSSIQGLADTQYF
>TRBD1|TRBJ2-7|TRBV29-1|-
TGCAGCGCCGGTGGGGACAGGAGGTACGAGCAGTACTTC
CSAGGDRRYEQYF
>-|TRBJ1-1|TRBV7-9|-
TGTGCCAGCACCTTAGGAGTCTACGAAGCTTTCTTT
CASTLGVYEAFF
>TRBD2|TRBJ2-1|TRBV6-2/TRBV6-3|many
TGTGCCAGCAGTTACTTGGGACTAGCGGGAGGTTACGACAATGAGCAGTTCTTC
CASSYLGLAGGYDNEQFF
>-|TRBJ1-5|TRBV5-4|-
TGTGCCAGCAGCCCGGCCCCGGGCCTTAATCAGCCCCAGCATTTT
CASSPAPGLNQPQHF
>TRBD2|TRBJ2-1|TRBV7-9|few
TGTGCCAGCACCACTAGCGGGGGTCGTGAGCAGTTCTTC
CASTTSGGREQFF
>TRBD1|TRBJ2-7|TRBV10-3|-
TGTGCCACCTCGGACAGGGTGTACGAGCAGTACTTC
CATSDRVYEQYF
>TRBD1|TRBJ2-1|TRBV7-2|few
TGTGCCAGCAGCTTTGACAGGGGCACCTACAATGAGCAGTTCTTC
CASSFDRGTYNEQFF
>TRBD2|TRBJ2-3|TRBV28|-
TGTGCCAGCAGTCCCTCTCCTAGCGGGAGGGCCCTCACAGATACGCAGTATTTT
CASSPSPSGRALTDTQYF
>TRBD1|TRBJ2-1|TRBV10-3|few
TGTGCCATCAGTGAGACAATTCTGGACAGGGCCAAGAATGAGCAGTTCTTC
CAISETILDRAKNEQFF
>TRBD2|TRBJ2-1|TRBV6-2/TRBV6-3|-
TGTGCCAGCAGTTACTCGTTCAGCGGGAGTTCCCGGTATGAGCAGTTCTTC
CASSYSFSGSSRYEQFF
>-|TRBJ2-5|TRBV12-3/TRBV12-4|few
TGTGCCAGCAGTTACACTCGGGGAGGATTGGAGACCCAGTACTTC
CASSYTRGGLETQYF
>TRBD1|TRBJ1-2|TRBV12-3/TRBV12-4|many
TGTGCCAGCAGTCCGATGACAGGGAACTATGGCTACACCTTC
CASSPMTGNYGYTF
>-|TRBJ1-1|TRBV18|many
TGTGCCAGCTCACCGCTACAGGGAACTGAAGCTTTCTTT
CASSPLQGTEAFF
>-|TRBJ2-5|TRBV7-2|-
TGTGCCAGCAGCTTAGATTTGCTAGGTGTACAGGAAGAGACCCAGTACTTC
CASSLDLLGVQEETQYF
>TRBD2|TRBJ2-1|TRBV24-1|-
TGTGCCACCAGTGATTTTGCTAGCGGGACATCCCAAAGGGTCAATGAGCAGTTCTTC
CATSDFASGTSQRVNEQFF
>TRBD1|TRBJ2-7|TRBV4-1|-
TGCGCCAGCAGCACCTTCCGGGACAGGGGATCCTACGAGCAGTACTTC
CASSTFRDRGSYEQYF
>TRBD2|TRBJ2-5|TRBV6-5|-
TGTGCCAGCAGCACCTGGGGTAGCGGGAGGCAAGAGACCCAGTACTTC
CASSTWGSGRQETQYF
>TRBD2|TRBJ2-2|TRBV7-2|-
TGTGCCAGCAGCTTTCGGACTAGTATAACCGGGGAGCTGTTTTTT
CASSFRTSITGELFF
>-|TRBJ1-2|TRBV7-9|few
TGTGCCAGCAGCTTAGATGTAGGGGCACCTAACTATGGCTACACCTTC
CASSLDVGAPNYGYTF
>-|TRBJ2-1|TRBV3-1|once
TGTGCCAGCAGCCCCAGCAAGGGGGGGATTAATGAGCAGTTCTTC
CASSPSKGGINEQFF
>-|TRBJ2-7|TRBV4-3|-
TGCGCCAGCAGCCAAGTTCAGGGGCCCTACGAGCAGTACTTC
CASSQVQGPYEQYF
>-|TRBJ2-7|TRBV11-2|few
TGTGCCAGCAGCTTGGGACCCGGCACAGCCTACGAGCAGTACTTC
CASSLGPGTAYEQYF
>TRBD1|TRBJ2-1|TRBV12-3/TRBV12-4|few
TGTGCCAGCAGTTTCTCCTGGCGGGACAGGGGCGGTGAGCAGTTCTTC
CASSFSWRDRGGEQFF
>TRBD1|TRBJ2-5|TRBV12-3/TRBV12-4|-
TGTGCCAGCAGTTGGTCAGGGGGCAAGGAGACCCAGTACTTC
CASSWSGGKETQYF
>-|TRBJ2-1|TRBV5-5|few
TGTGCCAGCAGCTTGGGAACCGCGGCAGATCCCAGCGATGAGCAGTTCTTC
CASSLGTAADPSDEQFF
>TRBD1|TRBJ1-1|TRBV6-5|few
TGTGCCAGCAGTTACCGGACAGGGGGCGAGAACACTGAAGCTTTCTTT
CASSYRTGGENTEAFF
>TRBD1|TRBJ1-2|TRBV19|-
TGTGCCAGTAGTATAGGACCGTCGCAGGGGGACTATGGCTACACCTTC
CASSIGPSQGDYGYTF
>-|TRBJ2-1|TRBV3-1|few
TGTGCCAGCAGCCAATTTGAGGGGGGCAATGAGCAGTTCTTC
CASSQFEGGNEQFF
>-|TRBJ1-1|TRBV29-1|-
TGCAGCGTTGAATCACAGGGAGGGACTGAAGCTTTCTTT
CSVESQGGTEAFF
>-|TRBJ1-2|TRBV6-5|-
TGTGCCAGCAGTTACTCGACATTGGGTTATGGCTACACCTTC
CASSYSTLGYGYTF
>-|TRBJ1-1|TRBV6-6|few
TGTGCCACCCGGACGGTGGCGGGCACTGAAGCTTTCTTT
CATRTVAGTEAFF
>-|TRBJ2-1|TRBV7-8|-
TGTGCCAGCAGCTCGCTAGCGGTGGGGGCCGGTAATGAGCAGTTCTTC
CASSSLAVGAGNEQFF
>-|TRBJ1-1|TRBV7-2|-
TGTGCCAGCAGCTTAGTGAGCAAGGGCTATCCGACCACTGAAGCTTTCTTT
CASSLVSKGYPTTEAFF